This T cell receptor beta chain was sequenced during a study of blood T cell repertoires in COVID-19 (dated by TCRdb to the early 2020s). Describing the broader study: Collaborator samples came from the United States, Italy and Spain and covered acute and convalescent phases of COVID-19. The prospective study material was composed of cDNA or gDNA derived from T cells, B-cell-depleted T cells, or PBMCs. Subjects who had been exposed to COVID-19, were actively infected with it, or had recovered from it provided the deeply sampled blood TCRbeta repertoires that made up the dataset. The repertoires were released in a freely available public database intended as a resource for research on the immune response to SARS-CoV-2. The samples were drawn from two sources: the first 160 participants of the ongoing ImmuneRACE study, and over 1,000 subjects contributed by 6 global collaborators. The sample metadata nearly always contained a de-identified subject ID, COVID-19 status, age in years and sex. HLA class I and class II types, where available, came from metadata supplied by the sample provider rather than from assay-based typing. Broader findings and caveats from the paper: Clinical and demographic metadata were provided uncurated, with the amount varying by source and participant.

TCRbeta CDR3 regions were amplified from genomic DNA by means of the immunoSEQ Assay, a bias-controlled multiplex PCR. For the original study's pipeline: The number of nucleated cells in each sample was estimated from the amplification of reference gene primers within the assay. To quantify the absolute abundance of each unique TCRbeta CDR3 rearrangement, sequence reads were collapsed and filtered. For each sample, productive Simpson clonality was calculated by taking the square root of Simpson's diversity index across productive rearrangements. The clones in this table, taken by TCRdb from immuneACCESS, are in-frame only. Not every clone is retained; where verified, under half of the shortfall comes from an unresolved V gene, and the cause of the rest is unknown. That table supplies the V and J calls and clone size; D and trimming were determined from the DNA. Recorded for this sample are 100,000 to 150,000 clones; roughly 83% of them occurred a single time. The ten largest clonotypes hold around 5% of the sample.

Collaborating institutions collected whole blood in K2EDTA tubes following their own protocols. For TCRbeta analysis, collaborators shipped samples in one of three forms: frozen whole blood, isolated PBMCs, or DNA extracted from either of those sample types. A word on this clone: Its antigen remains undetermined. The sample holds no much larger clone one base away, and base qualities are not on file.

The material sequenced was peripheral blood. The clonotype originates from a human donor in a cohort sampled during active COVID-19.

The DNA sequence is as follows: TGTGCCAGCATCCGAGTAGCGGGGGGGTCAGATACGCAGTATTTT. Its protein is CASIRVAGGSDTQYF. This sequence uses TRBV2 and TRBJ2-3; 11 of the junction bases match TRBD2. Inclusive of the bounding cysteine and phenylalanine, the CDR3 is 15 residues long. The entry retains the CDR3 DNA only, 45 bases that are in frame from base 1. V is pruned by 7 bases and J by 4 bases, leaving 7 bases of the junction without a gene match. Via the germline V gene, CDR1 is SNHLY and CDR2 FYNNEI.